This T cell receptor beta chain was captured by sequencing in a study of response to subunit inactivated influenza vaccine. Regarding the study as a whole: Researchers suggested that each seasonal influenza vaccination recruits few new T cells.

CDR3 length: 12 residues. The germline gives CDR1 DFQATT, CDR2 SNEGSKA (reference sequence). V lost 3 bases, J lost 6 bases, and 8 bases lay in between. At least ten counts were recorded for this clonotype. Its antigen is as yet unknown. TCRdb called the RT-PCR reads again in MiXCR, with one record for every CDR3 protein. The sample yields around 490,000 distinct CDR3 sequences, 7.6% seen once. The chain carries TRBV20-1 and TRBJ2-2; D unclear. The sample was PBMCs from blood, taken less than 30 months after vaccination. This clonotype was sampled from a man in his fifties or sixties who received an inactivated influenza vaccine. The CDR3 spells CSASAGAGELFF. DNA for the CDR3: TGCAGTGCTAGTGCTGGGGCCGGGGAGCTGTTTTTT.